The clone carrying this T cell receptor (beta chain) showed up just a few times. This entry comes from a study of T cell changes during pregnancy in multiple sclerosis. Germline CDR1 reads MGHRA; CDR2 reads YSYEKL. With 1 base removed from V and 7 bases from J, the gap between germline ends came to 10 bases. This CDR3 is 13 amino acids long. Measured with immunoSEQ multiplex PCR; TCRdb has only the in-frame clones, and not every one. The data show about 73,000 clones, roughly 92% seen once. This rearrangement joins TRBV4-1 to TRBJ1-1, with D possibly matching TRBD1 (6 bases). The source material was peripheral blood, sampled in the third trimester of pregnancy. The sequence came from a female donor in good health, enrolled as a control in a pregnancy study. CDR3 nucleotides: TGCGCCAGCAGCCAAGGAGTACAGGGTGAAGCTTTCTTT. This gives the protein CASSQGVQGEAFF.